This T cell receptor beta chain was obtained from a study of blood T cell repertoires in COVID-19. Overall study context: T cells, B-cell-depleted T cells, or PBMCs supplied cDNA or gDNA.

In the authors' workflow: Reference gene primers were amplified, and this amplification served to estimate nucleated cell counts. TCRdb's table, derived via immunoSEQ multiplex PCR, lists solely in-frame clones and lacks some. V, J and clone size were drawn from that table, and D and trimming were deduced from the DNA. The table records some 120,000 clones, roughly three quarters of them present only once. This TCR was sampled from a human donor in a cohort sampled during active COVID-19. The sample taken for sequencing was peripheral blood.

In DNA form, the CDR3 reads TGTGCCAGCAGCGGGGACTTTAATAGCAATCAGCCCCAGCATTTT. Translated: CASSGDFNSNQPQHF. The V call is TRBV2, the J call TRBJ1-5; D perhaps matches TRBD1 (5 bases). V dropped 6 bases and J dropped 0 bases, with 12 bases sitting between them. The CDR3 covers 15 residues. Germline values: CDR1 SNHLY, CDR2 FYNNEI.